The 7 T cell receptor beta chains in this list originate from one sample, sequenced in a study of blood T cells in healthy people across ages. The use of a sample-barcoded 5' primer and a J-beta primer mix characterized a second PCR of roughly 7 to 12 cycles. TCRdb processed the 5' RACE reads anew with MiXCR; each CDR3 protein has one entry. This table holds some 1.7 million distinct CDR3 sequences, 28% found once. Material for sequencing was blood. The receptor source for this set is a woman younger than 45 in good health.

V gene TRBV19 combines with J gene TRBJ1-1, with D uncertain. Looked up from germline, CDR1 is LNHDA and CDR2 is SQIVND (reference sequence). This CDR3 region has 12 residues. V dropped 8 bases and J dropped 5 bases, with 12 bases sitting between them. In nucleotides, the CDR3 is TGTGCCAGTGGGTGGCCGCGGACTGAAGCTTTCTTT. Translation gives CASGWPRTEAFF.

The chain joins TRBV30 to TRBJ1-2; no reliable D call. V lost 8 bases and J lost 3, with 16 bases in between. The CDR3 contains 13 residues. Germline-derived CDR1 and CDR2 are GTSNPN and SVGIG (reference sequence). The CDR3 here is CAANKDDYYGYTF. The CDR3 DNA follows: TGTGCCGCTAACAAGGACGATTACTATGGCTACACCTTC.

This clonotype was seen more than once but under ten times. The gene calls are TRBV20-1 and TRBJ2-1; D may match TRBD1 or TRBD2 (7 bases each). Trimming left V 5 bases short and J 9 bases short, with 20 bases between. In germline, CDR1 is DFQATT, CDR2 SNEGSKA (reference sequence). This CDR3 contains 14 residues. CDR3 region: CSALQAGGVGEQFF. The CDR3 nucleotides read TGCAGTGCTCTCCAGGCAGGGGGGGTTGGTGAGCAGTTCTTC.

The chain has TRBV15 and TRBJ2-5; D is possibly TRBD2 (5 bases). CDR1 and CDR2 (germline): LNHNV, YYDKDF (reference sequence). V gave up 2 bases and J gave up 5 bases, with 12 bases separating them. This CDR3 contains 14 residues. The chain's CDR3 is CATSRPGSWETQYF. CDR3 in DNA: TGTGCCACCAGCAGACCGGGGAGTTGGGAGACCCAGTACTTC.

The sample holds many counts of this clonotype. The chain employs TRBV20-1 and TRBJ2-7; TRBD2 agrees at 11 bases. Trimming at V came to 2 bases and at J to 5 bases, leaving 8 bases not matched to a gene. The length of the CDR3 is 15 residues. Germline V lookup: CDR1 DFQATT, CDR2 SNEGSKA (reference sequence). The CDR3 DNA is TGCAGTGCTAGAACCCCTAGCGGGAGGTCCGACGAGCAGTACTTC. Translation: CSARTPSGRSDEQYF.

V is TRBV7-9 and J is TRBJ2-1; 14 bases match TRBD2. With V trimmed by 7 bases and J by 5 bases, 13 bases remained unmatched. CDR1 SEHNR and CDR2 FQNEAQ come from the germline V gene (reference sequence). The CDR3 is 18 residues long. The CDR3, as DNA: TGTGCCAGCATCCCACTCGGGACTAGCGGGAGATGGCACAATGAGCAGTTCTTC. This gives the protein CASIPLGTSGRWHNEQFF.

This clonotype was recorded at least ten times. V and J are TRBV7-8 and TRBJ2-7; weak D call: TRBD2 (5 bases). Germline-derived CDR1 and CDR2 are SGHVS and FQNEAQ. Deletions cut 5 bases from V and 3 bases from J, with 14 bases between. The CDR3 sequence is 14 residues long. For the CDR3, the DNA is TGTGCCAGCAGCGGTCGGGCGGGTGACTACGAGCAGTACTTC. Its protein product is CASSGRAGDYEQYF.